The entry below describes one TCR beta chain. The naive CD8 subset, CD45RO-negative cells positively selected for CCR7, excluded terminally differentiated effector memory CD45RA+ cells. The donors were adults (healthy and HIV-negative) with no recent acute infections or vaccinations. The data stem from a study of shared clonotypes between healthy human individuals. Study information: The study drew on a couple of women and a few men aged 18 to 49 as donors.

Per the germline V gene, CDR1 is SGHAT and CDR2 is FQDESV (reference sequence). V lost 3 bases and J lost 7, with 19 bases in between. The CDR3 runs 15 residues. Per the original methods: Filtering was not the same, since immunoSEQ gave junction-only sequences without quality scores. Sequencing was performed with immunoSEQ multiplex PCR; in TCRdb, only in-frame clones are kept and a portion is missing. The V and J calls and clone size were taken over from that table, and D and trimming were inferred from the DNA. Found here are nearly 600,000 clones, 95% to 96% of them singletons; the top ten hold about 0.11%.

This clonotype originated in a woman in her 30s in good health. The V and J genes are TRBV11-1 and TRBJ2-7; D may be TRBD1 or TRBD2 (5 bases each). The sequencing input was naive CD8+ T cells sorted from blood. DNA of the CDR3: TGTGCCAGCAGCTTTGTCAGGGCCGGTACGGGAGAGCAGTACTTC. Protein: CASSFVRAGTGEQYF.